This T cell receptor beta chain was observed in a study of regulatory T cells in long-lasting Graves disease. Broader study findings: Sampling was limited to peripheral blood rather than thyroid tissue.

The germline CDR1 and CDR2 sequences are SGDLS and YYNGEE. The CDR3 has 16 amino acids. J was trimmed by 6 bases and V by 0 bases; bases with no gene match: 10. Arm-PCR with iRepertoire HTBI primers amplified the CDR3 regions for these TCR beta libraries. TCRdb re-called the multiplex PCR reads with MiXCR, one entry per CDR3 protein. The sample has some 450,000 distinct CDR3 sequences; 23% are singletons. About this clonotype: The target antigen is unknown.

Time point denoted: persistent/refractory GD, antithyroid drugs over 5 years with positive TRAb. RNA extracted from PBMCs served as the sequencing template. In each case, Graves' disease was diagnosed per American Thyroid Association guidelines. Source: peripheral blood mononuclear cells (PBMCs), taken when the disease was refractory, from a patient treated with antithyroid drugs. The receptor's source is a female donor with Graves disease. This chain uses TRBV9 with TRBJ1-2; 8 positions agree with TRBD1. CDR3 in DNA: TGTGCCAGCAGCGTAGGCCAGGGGGCTTCTTGGGATGGCTACACCTTC. Its protein product is CASSVGQGASWDGYTF.